This TCR beta chain is from a study of regulatory T cells in long-lasting Graves disease (dated by TCRdb to about 2021). Describing the broader study: Peripheral blood TCR sequencing and RNA sequencing compared persistent Graves' disease patients with newly diagnosed Graves' disease patients. The study was registered as a clinical trial and conducted in China. TCR sequencing covered some 13 persistent and roughly 20 newly diagnosed Graves' disease patients, 33 samples in total. Overall results and qualifications from the work: The authors acknowledged the small sample size as a limitation that may reduce accuracy. Persistent disease showed preferential use of TRBV28, TRBJ1-2 and TRBJ2-5, whereas newly diagnosed disease favored TRBV20-1 and TRBJ2-1. Compared with newly diagnosed patients, persistent Graves' disease patients had lower TCR Shannon entropy and fewer highly expanded clones, which suggests clonal expansion. A larger number of public clonotypes was shared among persistent patients (approximately 3,000) than among newly diagnosed patients (approximately 1,000). Only peripheral blood was studied, because thyroid tissue, the primary lesion, was inaccessible.

TCRdb reran the public reads through fastp at Q25 and MiXCR, keeping productive beta chains. Rows are unified per CDR3 protein, each entry keeping the most common DNA and genes. Recorded for this sample are hundreds of distinct CDR3 sequences; 82% of them occurred a single time. About 9.4% of the sample is held by the ten biggest clonotypes. Notes on this clonotype: The antigen it binds to is not known. Per-nucleotide qualities are absent, and no much larger clonotype sits a single base away.

The germline V gene encodes CDR1 SGHRS and CDR2 YFSETQ. The CDR3 covers 12 residues, taking in both the cysteine and the phenylalanine. This entry keeps only the CDR3 DNA: 36 bases, framed from base 1. Relative to germline, V is 0 bases shorter and J is 5 bases shorter, with 6 bases between their ends. For both TCR sequencing and RNA sequencing, RNA was extracted from PBMCs using TRIzol. The diagnosis of Graves' disease was made according to American Thyroid Association guidelines. Patients were recruited from an endocrinology department in Xi'an, China. From each patient, approximately 9 milliliters of peripheral blood was collected into an EDTA anticoagulant tube. PBMCs were isolated by Ficoll Paque Plus density gradient separation without further T cell sorting. An Agilent 2100 Bioanalyzer and agarose gel were used to check RNA quality, while a NanoDrop 2000 measured RNA concentration.

Rearrangement joined TRBV5-1 to TRBJ2-7; possibly the D gene is TRBD2, per 6 matching bases. This TCR came from a woman in her twenties or thirties with Graves disease. Donor details come from another sample of the same person, matched by shared clones. The sample was peripheral blood mononuclear cells (PBMCs), taken with antithyroid drug treatment, in newly diagnosed or persistent Graves disease (not recorded which). The nucleotide sequence is TGCGCCAGCAGCTTGGGGGGGGACGAGCAGTACTTC. Translated, it reads CASSLGGDEQYF.